This T cell receptor (beta chain) was obtained from a study of early T cells in non-severe SARS-CoV-2 infection. Tagging with unique molecular identifiers was applied to individual cDNA molecules. TCRdb called the 5' RACE reads again in MiXCR, with one record for every CDR3 protein. The sample lists tens of thousands of distinct CDR3 sequences; roughly a tenth were seen once. The sample holds a few counts of this clonotype. Germline is not matched at one junction end, which may reflect a read error. The sequence derives from an adult who was a healthcare worker with PCR-confirmed SARS-CoV-2 infection or an uninfected control (not recorded which). The sample consisted of whole blood.

This CDR3 is CASSLPDGDEVFF. The DNA of the CDR3 is TGCGCCAGCAGCCTGCCTGACGGGGATGAAGTTTTCTTT. The chain combines TRBV5-1 with TRBJ1-1; D gene uncertain. Germline V gene sequence: CDR1 SGHRS, CDR2 YFSETQ. The CDR3 sequence is 13 residues long.